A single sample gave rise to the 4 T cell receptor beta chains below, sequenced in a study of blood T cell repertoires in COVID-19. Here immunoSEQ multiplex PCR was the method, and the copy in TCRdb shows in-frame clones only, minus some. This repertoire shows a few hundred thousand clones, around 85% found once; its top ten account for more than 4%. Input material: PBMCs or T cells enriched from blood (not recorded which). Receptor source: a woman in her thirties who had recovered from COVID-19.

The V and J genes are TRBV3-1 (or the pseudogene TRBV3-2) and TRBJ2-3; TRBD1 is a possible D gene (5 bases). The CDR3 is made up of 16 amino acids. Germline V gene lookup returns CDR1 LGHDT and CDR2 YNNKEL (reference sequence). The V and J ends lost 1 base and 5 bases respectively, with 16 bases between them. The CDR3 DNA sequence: TGTGCCAGCAGCCAAGCCGTGACAGTTTATGAAGATACGCAGTATTTT. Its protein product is CASSQAVTVYEDTQYF.

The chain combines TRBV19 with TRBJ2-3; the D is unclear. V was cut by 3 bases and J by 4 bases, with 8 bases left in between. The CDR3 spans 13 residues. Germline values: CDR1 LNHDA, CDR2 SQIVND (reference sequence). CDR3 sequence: CASSMLVADTQYF. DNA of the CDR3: TGTGCCAGTAGTATGCTAGTGGCAGATACGCAGTATTTT.

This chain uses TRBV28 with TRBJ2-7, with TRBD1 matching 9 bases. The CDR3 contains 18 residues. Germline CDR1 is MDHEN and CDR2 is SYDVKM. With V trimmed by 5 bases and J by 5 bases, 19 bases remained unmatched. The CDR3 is CASSPPLGTGLLGDEQYF. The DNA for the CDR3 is TGTGCCAGCAGTCCACCCCTTGGGACAGGGCTGCTTGGGGACGAGCAGTACTTC.

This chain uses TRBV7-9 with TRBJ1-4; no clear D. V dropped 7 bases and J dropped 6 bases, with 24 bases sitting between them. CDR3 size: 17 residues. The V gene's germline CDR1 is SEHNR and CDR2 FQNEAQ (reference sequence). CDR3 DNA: TGTGCCAGCAACTTTTGGCCGACGACGGGGTTTGATGAAAAACTGTTTTTT. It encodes CASNFWPTTGFDEKLFF.